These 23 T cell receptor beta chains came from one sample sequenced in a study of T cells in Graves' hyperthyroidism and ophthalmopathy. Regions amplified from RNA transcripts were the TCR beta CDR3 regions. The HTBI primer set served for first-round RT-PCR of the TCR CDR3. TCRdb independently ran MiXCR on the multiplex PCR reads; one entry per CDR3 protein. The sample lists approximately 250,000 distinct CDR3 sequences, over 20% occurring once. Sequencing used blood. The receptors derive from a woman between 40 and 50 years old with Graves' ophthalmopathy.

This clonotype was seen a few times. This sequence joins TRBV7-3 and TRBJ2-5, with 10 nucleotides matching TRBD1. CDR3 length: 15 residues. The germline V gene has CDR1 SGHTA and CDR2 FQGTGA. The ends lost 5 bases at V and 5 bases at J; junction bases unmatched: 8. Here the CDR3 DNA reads TGTGCCAGCAGCCCCGGGACAGGGGTTCTTGAGACCCAGTACTTC. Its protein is CASSPGTGVLETQYF.

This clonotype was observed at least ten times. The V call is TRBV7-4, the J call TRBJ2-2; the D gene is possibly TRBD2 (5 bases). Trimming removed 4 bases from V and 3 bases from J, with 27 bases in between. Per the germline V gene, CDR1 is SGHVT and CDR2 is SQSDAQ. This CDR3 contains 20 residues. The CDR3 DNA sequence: TGTGCCAGCAGCTATTCCCCCCCTAGGGAGCAACACCCCCACACCGGGGAGCTGTTTTTT. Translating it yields CASSYSPPREQHPHTGELFF.

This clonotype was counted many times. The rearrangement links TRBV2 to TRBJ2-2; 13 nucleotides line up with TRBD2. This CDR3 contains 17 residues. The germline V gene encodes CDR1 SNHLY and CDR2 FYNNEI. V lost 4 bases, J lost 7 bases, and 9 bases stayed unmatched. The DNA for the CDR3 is TGTGCCAGCAGTGTTCCGGGGACTAGCGGGATGGGCGGGGAGCTGTTTTTT. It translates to CASSVPGTSGMGGELFF.

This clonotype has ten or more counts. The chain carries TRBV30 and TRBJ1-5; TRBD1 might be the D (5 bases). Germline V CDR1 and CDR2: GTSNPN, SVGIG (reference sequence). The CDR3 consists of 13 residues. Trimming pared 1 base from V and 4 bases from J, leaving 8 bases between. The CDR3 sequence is CAWSDGGNQPQHF. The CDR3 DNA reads TGTGCCTGGAGTGACGGGGGGAATCAGCCCCAGCATTTT.

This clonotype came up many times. CDR3: CASSLVGARDGYTF. The CDR3 DNA sequence: TGTGCCAGCAGCTTGGTTGGGGCCAGGGATGGCTACACCTTC. This chain connects TRBV5-5 to TRBJ1-2; a possible D gene is TRBD1 (5 bases). CDR1 is SGHKS and CDR2 is YYEKEE in the germline V gene (reference sequence). The CDR3 sequence is 14 residues long. The ends were cut back, 0 bases at V and 6 bases at J, with 12 bases in the middle.

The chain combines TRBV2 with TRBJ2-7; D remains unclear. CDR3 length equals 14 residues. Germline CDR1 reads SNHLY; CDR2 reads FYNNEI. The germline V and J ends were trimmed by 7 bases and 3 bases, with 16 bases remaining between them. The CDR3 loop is CASNGGSKNYEQYF. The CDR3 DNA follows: TGTGCCAGCAACGGTGGCAGTAAAAACTACGAGCAGTACTTC.

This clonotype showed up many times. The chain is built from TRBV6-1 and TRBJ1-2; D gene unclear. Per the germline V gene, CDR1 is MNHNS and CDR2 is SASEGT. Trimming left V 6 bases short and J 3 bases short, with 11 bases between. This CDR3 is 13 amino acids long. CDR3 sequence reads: CASSAQIYYGYTF. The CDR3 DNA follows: TGTGCCAGCAGCGCACAGATCTACTATGGCTACACCTTC.

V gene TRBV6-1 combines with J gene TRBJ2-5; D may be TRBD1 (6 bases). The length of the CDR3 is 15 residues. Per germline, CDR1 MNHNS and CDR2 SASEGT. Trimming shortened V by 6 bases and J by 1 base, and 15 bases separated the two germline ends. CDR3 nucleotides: TGTGCCAGCAGCCTACTAGGGGGACCCCAAGAGACCCAGTACTTC. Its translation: CASSLLGGPQETQYF.

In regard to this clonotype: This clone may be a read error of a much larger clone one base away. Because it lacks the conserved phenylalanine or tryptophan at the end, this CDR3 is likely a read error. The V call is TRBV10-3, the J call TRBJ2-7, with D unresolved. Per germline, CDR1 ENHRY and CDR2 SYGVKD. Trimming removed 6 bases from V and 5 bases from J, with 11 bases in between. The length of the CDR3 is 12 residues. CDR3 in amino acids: CAISLGSNEQYI. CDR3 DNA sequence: TGTGCCATCAGCTTGGGCAGCAACGAGCAGTACATC.

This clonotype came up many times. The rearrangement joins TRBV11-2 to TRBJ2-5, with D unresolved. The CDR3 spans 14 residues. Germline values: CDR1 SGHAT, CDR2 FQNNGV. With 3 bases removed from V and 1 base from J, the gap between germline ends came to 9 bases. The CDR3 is CASSFFRAQETQYF. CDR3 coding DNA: TGTGCCAGCAGCTTCTTCCGGGCCCAAGAGACCCAGTACTTC.

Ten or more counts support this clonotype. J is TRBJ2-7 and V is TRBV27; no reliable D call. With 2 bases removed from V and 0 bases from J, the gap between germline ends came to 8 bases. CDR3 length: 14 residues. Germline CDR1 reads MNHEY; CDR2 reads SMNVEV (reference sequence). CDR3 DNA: TGTGCCAGCAGTTTAGCCATTGCCTCCTACGAGCAGTACTTC. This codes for CASSLAIASYEQYF.

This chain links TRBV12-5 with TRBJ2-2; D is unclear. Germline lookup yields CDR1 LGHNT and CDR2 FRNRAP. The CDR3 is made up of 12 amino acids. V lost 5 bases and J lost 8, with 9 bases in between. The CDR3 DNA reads TGTGCTAGTGGTCCCTCGGCAGGGGAGCTGTTTTTT. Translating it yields CASGPSAGELFF.

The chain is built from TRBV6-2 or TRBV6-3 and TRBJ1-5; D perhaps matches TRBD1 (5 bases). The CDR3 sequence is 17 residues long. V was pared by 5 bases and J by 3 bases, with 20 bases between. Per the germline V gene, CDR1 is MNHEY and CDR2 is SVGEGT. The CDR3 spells CASSPEGRDAHNQPQHF. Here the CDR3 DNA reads TGTGCCAGCAGTCCAGAGGGAAGGGACGCTCACAATCAGCCCCAGCATTTT.

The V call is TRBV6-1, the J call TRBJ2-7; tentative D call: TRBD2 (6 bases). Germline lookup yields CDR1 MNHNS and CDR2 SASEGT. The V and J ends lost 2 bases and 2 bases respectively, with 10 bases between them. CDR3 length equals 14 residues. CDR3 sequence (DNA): TGTGCCAGCAGTGAAACCGGGAGTCCCTACGAGCAGTACTTC. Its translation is CASSETGSPYEQYF.

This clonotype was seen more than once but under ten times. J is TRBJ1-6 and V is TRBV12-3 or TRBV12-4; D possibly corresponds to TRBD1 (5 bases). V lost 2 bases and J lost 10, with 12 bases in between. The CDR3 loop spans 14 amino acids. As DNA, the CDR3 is TGTGCCAGCAGTTTATCAGGGTATGGCTCACCCCTCCACTTT. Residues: CASSLSGYGSPLHF.

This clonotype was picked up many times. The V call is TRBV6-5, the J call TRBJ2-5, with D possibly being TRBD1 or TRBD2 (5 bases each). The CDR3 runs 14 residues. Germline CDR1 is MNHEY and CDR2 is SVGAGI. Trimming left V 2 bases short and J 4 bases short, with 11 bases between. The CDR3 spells CASSYGSGRETQYF. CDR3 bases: TGTGCCAGCAGTTACGGGTCGGGGCGAGAGACCCAGTACTTC.

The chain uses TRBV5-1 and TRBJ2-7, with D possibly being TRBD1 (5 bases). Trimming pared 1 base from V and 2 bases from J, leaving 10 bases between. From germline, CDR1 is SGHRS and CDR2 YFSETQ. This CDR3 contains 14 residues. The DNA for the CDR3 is TGCGCCAGCAGCTTGTGGGGCGACCCCTACGAGCAGTACTTC. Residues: CASSLWGDPYEQYF.

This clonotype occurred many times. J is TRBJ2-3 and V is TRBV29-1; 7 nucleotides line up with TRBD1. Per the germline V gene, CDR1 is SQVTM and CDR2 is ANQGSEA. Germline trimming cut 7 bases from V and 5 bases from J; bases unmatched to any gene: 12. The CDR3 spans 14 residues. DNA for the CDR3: TGCAGCGCCGCTAGACAGGGCGAGGTAGATACGCAGTATTTT. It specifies CSAARQGEVDTQYF.

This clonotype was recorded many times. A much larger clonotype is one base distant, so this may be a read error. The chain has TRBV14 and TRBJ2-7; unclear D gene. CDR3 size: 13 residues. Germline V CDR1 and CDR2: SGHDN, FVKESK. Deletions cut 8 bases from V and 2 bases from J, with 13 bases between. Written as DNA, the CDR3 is TGTGCCAGCCGCGAACGAAGCCCCTACGAGCAGTACTTC. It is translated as CASRERSPYEQYF.

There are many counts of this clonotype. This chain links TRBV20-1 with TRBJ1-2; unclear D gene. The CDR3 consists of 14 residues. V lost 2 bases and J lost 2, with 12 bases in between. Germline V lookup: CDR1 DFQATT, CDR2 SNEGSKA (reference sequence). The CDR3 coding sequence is TGCAGTGCTAGACTCGGCGAGGAAAACTATGGCTACACCTTC. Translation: CSARLGEENYGYTF.

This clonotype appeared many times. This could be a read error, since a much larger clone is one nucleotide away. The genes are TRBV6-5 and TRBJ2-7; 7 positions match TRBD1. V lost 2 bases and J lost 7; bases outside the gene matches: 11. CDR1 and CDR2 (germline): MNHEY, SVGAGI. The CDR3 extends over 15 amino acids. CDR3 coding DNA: TGTGCCAGCAGTTACCGACAGGGCGCCTTGAGTGAGCAGTACTTC. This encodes CASSYRQGALSEQYF.

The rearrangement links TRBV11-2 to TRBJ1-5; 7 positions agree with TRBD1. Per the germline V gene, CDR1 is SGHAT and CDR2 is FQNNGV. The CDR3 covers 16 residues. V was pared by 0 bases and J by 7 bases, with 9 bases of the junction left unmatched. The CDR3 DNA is TGTGCCAGCAGCTTAGAGGGCTCCTACAGGGGCCAGCCCCAGCATTTT. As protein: CASSLEGSYRGQPQHF.

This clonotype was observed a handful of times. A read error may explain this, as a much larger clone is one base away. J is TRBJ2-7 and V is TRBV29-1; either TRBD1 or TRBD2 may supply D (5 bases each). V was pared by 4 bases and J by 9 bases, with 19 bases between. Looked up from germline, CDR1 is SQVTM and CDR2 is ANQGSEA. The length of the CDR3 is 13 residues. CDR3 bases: TGCAGCGTTGCCCCTCCCCAGGGAAGCGGGCAGTACTTC. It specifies CSVAPPQGSGQYF.